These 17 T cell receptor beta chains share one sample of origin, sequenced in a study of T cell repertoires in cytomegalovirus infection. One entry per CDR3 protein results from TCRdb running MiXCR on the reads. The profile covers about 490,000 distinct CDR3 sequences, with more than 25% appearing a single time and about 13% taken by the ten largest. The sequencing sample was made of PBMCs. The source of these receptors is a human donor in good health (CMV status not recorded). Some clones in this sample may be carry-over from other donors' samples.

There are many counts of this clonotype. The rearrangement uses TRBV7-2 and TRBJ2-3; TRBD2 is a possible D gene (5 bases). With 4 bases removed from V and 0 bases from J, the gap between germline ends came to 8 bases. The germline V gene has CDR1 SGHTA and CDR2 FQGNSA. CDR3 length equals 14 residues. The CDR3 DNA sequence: TGTGCCAGCAGCTCTAGCAGCAGCACAGATACGCAGTATTTT. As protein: CASSSSSSTDTQYF.

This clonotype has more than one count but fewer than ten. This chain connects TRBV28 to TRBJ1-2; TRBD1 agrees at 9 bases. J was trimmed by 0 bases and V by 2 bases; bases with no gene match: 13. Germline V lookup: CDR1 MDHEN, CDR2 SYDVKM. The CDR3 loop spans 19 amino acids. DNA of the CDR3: TGTGCCAGCAGTTTAATCCCGGGACAGGGTCTAGTAACTAACTATGGCTACACCTTC. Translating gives CASSLIPGQGLVTNYGYTF.

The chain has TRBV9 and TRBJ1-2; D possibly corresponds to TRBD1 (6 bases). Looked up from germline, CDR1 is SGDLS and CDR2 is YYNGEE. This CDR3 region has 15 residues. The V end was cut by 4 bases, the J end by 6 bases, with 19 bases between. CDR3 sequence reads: CASSIRDTEEHGYTF. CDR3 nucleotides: TGTGCCAGCAGCATAAGGGACACAGAAGAACATGGCTACACCTTC. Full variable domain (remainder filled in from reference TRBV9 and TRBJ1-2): DSGVTQTPKHLITATGQRVTLRCSPRSGDLSVYWYQQSLDQGLQFLIQYYNGEERAKGNILERFSAQQFPDLHSELNLSSLELGDSALYFCASSIRDTEEHGYTFGSGTRLTVV.

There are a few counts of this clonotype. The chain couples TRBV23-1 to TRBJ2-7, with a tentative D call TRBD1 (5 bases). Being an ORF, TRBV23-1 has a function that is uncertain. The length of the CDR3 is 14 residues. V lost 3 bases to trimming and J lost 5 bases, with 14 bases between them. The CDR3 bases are TGCGCCAGCAGTCATCAGGGTCTCAATCACGAGCAGTACGTC. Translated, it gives CASSHQGLNHEQYV.

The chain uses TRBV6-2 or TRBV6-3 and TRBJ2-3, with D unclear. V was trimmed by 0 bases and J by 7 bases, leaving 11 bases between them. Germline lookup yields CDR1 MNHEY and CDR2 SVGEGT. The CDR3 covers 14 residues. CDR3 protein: CASSYSGIWNTQYF. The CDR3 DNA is TGTGCCAGCAGTTACTCGGGGATCTGGAATACGCAGTATTTT.

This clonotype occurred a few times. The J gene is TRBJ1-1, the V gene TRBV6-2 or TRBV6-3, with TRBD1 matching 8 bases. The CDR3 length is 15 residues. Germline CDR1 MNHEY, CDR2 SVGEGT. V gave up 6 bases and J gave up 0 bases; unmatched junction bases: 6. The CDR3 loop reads CASSSPDRVNTEAFF. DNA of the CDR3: TGTGCCAGCAGCTCCCCGGACAGGGTGAACACTGAAGCTTTCTTT.

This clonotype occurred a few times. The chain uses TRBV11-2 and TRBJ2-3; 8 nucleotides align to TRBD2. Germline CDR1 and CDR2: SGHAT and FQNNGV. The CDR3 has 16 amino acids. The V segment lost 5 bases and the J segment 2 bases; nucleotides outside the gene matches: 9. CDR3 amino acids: CASSLGGGPYTDTQYF. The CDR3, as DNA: TGTGCCAGCAGCCTGGGCGGGGGGCCGTACACAGATACGCAGTATTTT.

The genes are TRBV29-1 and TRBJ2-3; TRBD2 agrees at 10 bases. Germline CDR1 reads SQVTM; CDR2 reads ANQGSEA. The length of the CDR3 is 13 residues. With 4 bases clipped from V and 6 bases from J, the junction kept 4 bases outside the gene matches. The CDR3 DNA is TGCAGCGTTGCCAGCGGGAGGGTTGATACGCAGTATTTT. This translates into CSVASGRVDTQYF.

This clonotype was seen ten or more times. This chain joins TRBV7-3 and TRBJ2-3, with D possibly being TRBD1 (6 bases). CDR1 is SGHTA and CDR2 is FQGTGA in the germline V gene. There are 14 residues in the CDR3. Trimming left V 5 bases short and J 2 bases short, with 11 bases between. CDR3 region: CASSPGAYTDTQYF. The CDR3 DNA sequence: TGTGCCAGCAGCCCAGGGGCCTACACAGATACGCAGTATTTT.

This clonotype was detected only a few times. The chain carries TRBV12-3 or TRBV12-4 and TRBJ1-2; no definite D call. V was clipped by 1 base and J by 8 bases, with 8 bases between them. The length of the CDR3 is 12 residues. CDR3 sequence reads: CASSLGPAGYTF. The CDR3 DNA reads TGTGCCAGCAGTTTAGGTCCAGCAGGCTACACCTTC.

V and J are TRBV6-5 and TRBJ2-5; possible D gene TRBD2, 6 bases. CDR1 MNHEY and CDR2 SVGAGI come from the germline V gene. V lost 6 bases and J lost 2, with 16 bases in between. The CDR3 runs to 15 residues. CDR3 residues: CASSRSGTSQETQYF. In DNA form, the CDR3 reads TGTGCCAGCAGCCGTTCCGGGACTTCTCAAGAGACCCAGTACTTC.

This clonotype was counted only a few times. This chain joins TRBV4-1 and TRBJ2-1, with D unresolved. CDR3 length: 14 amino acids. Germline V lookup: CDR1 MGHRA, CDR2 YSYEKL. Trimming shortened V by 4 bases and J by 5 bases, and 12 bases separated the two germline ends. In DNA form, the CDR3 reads TGCGCCAGCAGCCGAGCCCGGGTGGACAATGAGCAGTTCTTC. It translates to CASSRARVDNEQFF.

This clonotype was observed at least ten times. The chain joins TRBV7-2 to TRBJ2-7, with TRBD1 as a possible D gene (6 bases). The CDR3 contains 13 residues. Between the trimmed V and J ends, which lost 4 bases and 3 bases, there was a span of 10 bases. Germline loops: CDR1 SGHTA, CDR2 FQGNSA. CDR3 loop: CASSWKQGYEQYV. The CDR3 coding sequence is TGTGCCAGCAGCTGGAAACAGGGCTACGAGCAGTACGTC.

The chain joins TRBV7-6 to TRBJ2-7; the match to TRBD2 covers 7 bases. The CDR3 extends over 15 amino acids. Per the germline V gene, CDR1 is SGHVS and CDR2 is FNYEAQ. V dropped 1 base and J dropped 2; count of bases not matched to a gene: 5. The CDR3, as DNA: TGTGCCAGCAGCTTAGAGGCTAGCGGCGCCTACGAGCAGTACGTC. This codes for CASSLEASGAYEQYV.

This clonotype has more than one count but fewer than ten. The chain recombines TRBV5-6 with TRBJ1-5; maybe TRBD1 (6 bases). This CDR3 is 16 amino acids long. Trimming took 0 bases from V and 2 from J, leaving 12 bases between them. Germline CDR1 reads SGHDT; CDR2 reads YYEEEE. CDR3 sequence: CASSLEGGLGNQPQHF. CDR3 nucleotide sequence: TGTGCCAGCAGCTTGGAGGGGGGATTAGGCAATCAGCCCCAGCATTTT.

DNA for the CDR3: TGTGCCAGCAGCCGAGGGACAGGGGGACGTGACTATGGCTACACCTTC. As protein: CASSRGTGGRDYGYTF. This rearrangement joins TRBV5-8 to TRBJ1-2, with TRBD1 identical over 11 bases. J lost 3 bases, V lost 4 bases, and 8 bases had no gene match. The CDR3 extends over 16 amino acids. Germline CDR1 SGHTS, CDR2 YDEGEE.

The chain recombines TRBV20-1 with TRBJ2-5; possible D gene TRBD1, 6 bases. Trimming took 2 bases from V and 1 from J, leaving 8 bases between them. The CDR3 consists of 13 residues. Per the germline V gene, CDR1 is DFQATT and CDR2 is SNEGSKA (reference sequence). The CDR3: CSARQGGQETQYF. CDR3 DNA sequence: TGCAGTGCTAGACAAGGGGGCCAAGAGACCCAGTACTTC.